The clone carrying this TCR beta chain was detected a few times. Its antigen remains unidentified. The data are from a study of T-cell reconstitution after alpha-beta-depleted transplantation in children. From germline, CDR1 is DFQATT and CDR2 SNEGSKA (reference sequence). The ends lost 3 bases at V and 0 bases at J; junction bases unmatched: 7. This CDR3 is built from 16 residues. Unique molecular identifiers were built into the TCRbeta library. TCRdb analysed the PCR reads with MiXCR anew, one entry per CDR3 protein. The sample records fewer than 750,000 distinct CDR3 sequences, more than 20% being singletons. Study findings and constraints: Newly produced T cells mostly provided counts and TCRbeta diversity after one year, as hyperexpanded clones declined. For some patients, TCRbeta diversity was high at day 60 because of recipient T cells and thymic progenitors that survived.

Sequencing used PBMCs, obtained before TCRalphabeta/CD19-depleted stem cell transplant. V is TRBV20-1 and J is TRBJ2-4; 8 nucleotides match TRBD1. The TCR originated in a boy under three years old with Wiskott-Aldrich syndrome, due to receive a stem cell transplant. In DNA, the CDR3 is TGCAGTGCTAGTCCCCGGGACAGGATAGCCAAAAACATTCAGTACTTC. Protein sequence: CSASPRDRIAKNIQYF.